These 13 T cell receptor beta chains came from one sample sequenced in a study of blood T cell repertoires in COVID-19 (dated by TCRdb to between 2020 and 2021). The library was produced with the immunoSEQ multiplex PCR assay. The immuneACCESS repertoire file appears here via TCRdb, limited to in-frame rearrangements. These files lack a portion of the clones; in checked studies, under half of the deficit traces to unresolved V genes, and the cause of the others is not known. This sample comprises 150,000 to 200,000 clones, 80% to 90% of them detected only once. Jointly, the top ten make up roughly 2.2% of the sample. Sequenced: peripheral blood. The receptors come from a man between 65 and 80 years old with active or convalescent COVID-19.

The chain has TRBV10-3 and TRBJ1-5, with D unclear. V gave up 0 bases and J gave up 7 bases, with 13 bases separating them. This CDR3 region has 15 residues. CDR1 is ENHRY, CDR2 SYGVKD, per germline. The CDR3 DNA reads TGTGCCATCAGTGAGTCGTTTCAAGTAGAGCAGCCCCAGCATTTT. This translates into CAISESFQVEQPQHF.

The chain recombines TRBV3-1 (or the pseudogene TRBV3-2) with TRBJ2-5, with D tentatively TRBD1 (6 bases). Germline V gene sequence: CDR1 LGHDT, CDR2 YNNKEL (reference sequence). V was clipped by 2 bases and J by 2 bases, with 9 bases between them. This CDR3 region has 14 residues. The CDR3 DNA sequence: TGTGCCAGCAGCCAAACAGGGACGCAAGAGACCCAGTACTTC. Translated: CASSQTGTQETQYF.

The rearrangement uses TRBV30 and TRBJ1-1, with 12 bases identical to TRBD1. From germline, CDR1 is GTSNPN and CDR2 SVGIG (reference sequence). The CDR3 has 17 amino acids. The ends lost 3 bases at V and 0 bases at J; junction bases unmatched: 8. The CDR3 here is CAWRTGTGGIVNTEAFF. CDR3 nucleotide sequence: TGTGCCTGGAGGACCGGGACAGGGGGCATCGTGAACACTGAAGCTTTCTTT.

CDR3 sequence: CASTLGNSDGYTF. DNA of the CDR3: TGTGCCAGCACCCTCGGGAACAGCGATGGCTACACCTTC. The V call is TRBV12-3 or TRBV12-4, the J call TRBJ1-2; the D is unclear. CDR3 length equals 13 residues. The ends were cut back, 7 bases at V and 6 bases at J, with 15 bases in the middle.

V and J are TRBV10-2 and TRBJ1-5; weak D call: TRBD1 (5 bases). CDR1 is WSHSY, CDR2 SAAADI, per germline. Trimming stripped 1 base from V and 6 bases from J, with 10 bases between. This CDR3 is 14 amino acids long. In DNA, the CDR3 is TGCGCCAGCAGTGAGTGGGGGGGTGTTCAGCCCCAGCATTTT. Translated: CASSEWGGVQPQHF.

The V and J genes are TRBV19 and TRBJ1-1; 7 bases line up with TRBD1. The CDR3 loop spans 16 amino acids. Trimming took 5 bases from V and 3 from J; bases not matched to a gene: 12. Germline CDR1 reads LNHDA; CDR2 reads SQIVND (reference sequence). The CDR3 protein is CASSVDRDRPYTEAFF. In nucleotides, the CDR3 is TGTGCCAGTAGTGTTGACAGGGATCGACCGTACACTGAAGCTTTCTTT.

The chain joins TRBV5-1 to TRBJ1-1, with 8 bases identical to TRBD1. Trimming removed 2 bases from V and 4 bases from J; junction bases left unmatched: 4. This CDR3 is 14 amino acids long. In germline, CDR1 is SGHRS, CDR2 YFSETQ. The CDR3 loop is CASSFDRGGTEAFF. The CDR3 DNA sequence: TGCGCCAGCAGCTTCGACAGGGGTGGCACTGAAGCTTTCTTT.

The chain carries TRBV10-2 and TRBJ1-1; D perhaps matches TRBD1 (6 bases). The V gene's germline CDR1 is WSHSY and CDR2 SAAADI. CDR3 length equals 13 residues. The V gene lost 4 bases and the J gene lost 4 bases, with 10 bases spanning the gap. The CDR3 here is CASSARQATEAFF. CDR3 nucleotide sequence: TGCGCCAGCAGTGCCCGACAGGCCACTGAAGCTTTCTTT.

The J gene is TRBJ2-1, the V gene TRBV11-2; 9 nucleotides agree with TRBD2. The CDR3 consists of 14 residues. Germline CDR1 SGHAT, CDR2 FQNNGV. With 1 base clipped from V and 8 bases from J, the junction kept 3 bases outside the gene matches. The CDR3 is CASSLGTSVDEQFF. The CDR3 coding sequence is TGTGCCAGCAGCTTAGGGACTAGCGTCGATGAGCAGTTCTTC.

The chain recombines TRBV10-2 with TRBJ2-6; a possible D gene is TRBD1 (6 bases). Trimming shortened V by 6 bases and J by 4 bases, and 16 bases separated the two germline ends. Per germline, CDR1 WSHSY and CDR2 SAAADI. CDR3 length: 16 residues. CDR3 nucleotides: TGCGCCAGCAGGAGGTCATCAGGGGTCGGGGCCAACGTCCTGACTTTC. This sequence encodes CASRRSSGVGANVLTF.

The rearrangement joins TRBV24-1 to TRBJ2-1; TRBD2 agrees at 9 bases. The V gene's germline CDR1 is KGHDR and CDR2 SFDVKD. This CDR3 is built from 16 residues. V dropped 4 bases and J dropped 3; count of bases not matched to a gene: 6. Here the CDR3 reads CATSDAAGGSYNEQFF. The CDR3 nucleotides are TGTGCCACCAGTGACGCAGCGGGAGGAAGCTACAATGAGCAGTTCTTC.

The rearrangement joins TRBV28 to TRBJ2-1, with 7 bases identical to TRBD1. Losses at the gene ends were 6 bases for V and 0 bases for J; bases not matched to a gene: 5. The length of the CDR3 is 15 residues. Per germline, CDR1 MDHEN and CDR2 SYDVKM. CDR3 sequence reads: CASSPGQTSYNEQFF. Here the CDR3 DNA reads TGTGCCAGCAGCCCGGGACAGACCTCCTACAATGAGCAGTTCTTC.

This clone showed up just a few times. V and J are TRBV15 and TRBJ1-4; D unclear. Trimming pared 3 bases from V and 8 bases from J, leaving 4 bases between. CDR1 is LNHNV, CDR2 YYDKDF, per germline (reference sequence). CDR3 size: 11 residues. For the CDR3, the DNA is TGTGCCACCAGCAGGGAGGAAAAACTGTTTTTT. Protein: CATSREEKLFF.